A single sample gave rise to the 13 T cell receptor beta chains below, sequenced in a study of post-analysis software for immune sequencing data. Findings of the study overall: TRBV5-6, TRBV5-1 and TRBV20-1 belonged to a set of roughly five TRBV segments that were more frequent in patients than controls.

Which antigens these TCRs recognize remains unknown. TCR beta libraries were prepared from cDNA with unique molecular identifiers. TCRdb re-derived calls from the PCR reads in MiXCR, one entry per CDR3 protein. The data contain fewer than 850,000 distinct CDR3 sequences, 46% of them singletons. Sequencing was performed on blood. Receptor source: a girl between 10 and 17 years old with multiple sclerosis.

A note on this clonotype: Mismatch with germline at one junction end may stem from a read error. The genes are TRBV4-1 and TRBJ2-1, with TRBD1 identical over 11 bases. The V gene's germline CDR1 is MGHRA and CDR2 YSYEKL. The CDR3 contains 17 residues. The CDR3 DNA reads as TGCGCCAGCAGCCAAGGGGGCGGACAGGGGGCGGTCGGTGAGCGGTTCTTC. Translated: CASSQGGGQGAVGERFF.

The J gene is TRBJ1-1, the V gene TRBV6-6; D unresolved. Trimming pared 5 bases from V and 1 base from J, leaving 8 bases between. Germline lookup yields CDR1 MNHNY and CDR2 SVGAGI (reference sequence). The CDR3 extends over 13 amino acids. The CDR3 coding sequence is TGTGCCAGCAGTGAGAGGTGGAACACTGAAGCTTTCTTT. Its translation is CASSERWNTEAFF.

A remark on this clonotype: A read error may produce the germline difference seen at one junction end. V gene TRBV5-1 combines with J gene TRBJ2-5, with 8 bases fitting TRBD1. Germline V lookup: CDR1 SGHRS, CDR2 YFSETQ. This CDR3 contains 15 residues. The CDR3, as DNA: TGCGCCAGCAGCTTGGGGCCAGGGGGCTCGGAGACCCAGTACTTT. It yields the protein CASSLGPGGSETQYF.

The chain employs TRBV7-8 and TRBJ2-2; 7 nucleotides align to TRBD2. The germline gives CDR1 SGHVS, CDR2 FQNEAQ. The V gene end was trimmed by 6 bases and the J gene end by 5 bases; junction bases not matched to a gene: 3. The CDR3 runs 13 residues. In DNA, the CDR3 is TGTGCCAGCAGAACTAGCGAGACCGGGGAGCTGTTTTTT. It is translated as CASRTSETGELFF.

V and J are TRBV21-1 and TRBJ2-3; the table's D call, TRBD2, was not checked against the DNA. TRBV21-1 is a documented pseudogene. The CDR3 is made up of 14 amino acids. As DNA, the CDR3 is TGTGCCAGCAGCAAAGAGGTAGCGCTCGTCTCGCAGTATTTT. Residues: CASSKEVALVSQYF.

The V and J genes are TRBV7-3 and TRBJ2-1; TRBD1 is a possible D gene (5 bases). Germline V gene sequence: CDR1 SGHTA, CDR2 FQGTGA. Trimming took 6 bases from V and 15 from J, leaving 15 bases between them. This CDR3 is 11 amino acids long. The DNA of the CDR3 is TGTGCCAGCAGTCTTGGACAAACGGGGTTCTTC. Its protein product is CASSLGQTGFF. Full variable domain (remainder filled in from reference TRBV7-3 and TRBJ2-1): GAGVSQTPSNKVTEKGKYVELRCDPISGHTALYWYRQSLGQGPEFLIYFQGTGAADDSGLPNDRFFAVRPEGSVSTLKIQRTERGDSAVYLCASSLGQTGFFGPGTRLTVL.

V and J are TRBV20-1 and TRBJ1-1; D is perhaps TRBD1 (5 bases). The V end lost 6 bases, the J end lost 4 bases, and 6 bases lay between the germline ends. Germline V gene lookup returns CDR1 DFQATT and CDR2 SNEGSKA (reference sequence). This CDR3 is 10 amino acids long. The CDR3 here is CSAQGTEAFF. The CDR3 bases are TGCAGTGCCCAGGGCACTGAAGCTTTCTTT.

This clonotype was detected only a few times. The chain has TRBV11-1 and TRBJ1-2; D is unresolved. The V end lost 0 bases, the J end lost 10 bases, and 18 bases lay between the germline ends. This CDR3 has 15 residues. CDR1 is SGHAT, CDR2 FQDESV, per germline (reference sequence). In nucleotides, the CDR3 is TGTGCCAGCAGCTTAGCGTCATCCTTTTCTGGAAACTACACCTTC. Its translation: CASSLASSFSGNYTF.

The chain links TRBV29-1 to TRBJ2-1; TRBD1 might be the D (5 bases). V lost 4 bases, J lost 5 bases, and 15 bases lay in between. CDR3 length: 14 amino acids. The germline CDR1 and CDR2 sequences are SQVTM and ANQGSEA. The CDR3 region is CSVGGGDRNNEQFF. The CDR3 bases are TGCAGCGTTGGAGGTGGTGACAGAAACAATGAGCAGTTCTTC.

This clonotype has only a few counts. The rearrangement joins TRBV12-5 to TRBJ2-3; 7 nucleotides align to TRBD2. The J segment lost 5 bases and the V segment lost 2 bases, leaving 10 bases of the junction unmatched. The germline V gene has CDR1 LGHNT and CDR2 FRNRAP. The CDR3 is made up of 16 amino acids. The CDR3 spells CASGLPGHAGEDTQYF. The CDR3 nucleotides read TGTGCTAGTGGTTTGCCGGGCCATGCGGGGGAAGATACGCAGTATTTT.

The rearrangement links TRBV5-1 to TRBJ2-3; D possibly corresponds to TRBD1 (6 bases). V dropped 0 bases and J dropped 6 bases, with 11 bases sitting between them. This CDR3 has 14 residues. Germline-derived CDR1 and CDR2 are SGHRS and YFSETQ. CDR3 in DNA: TGCGCCAGCAGCTTGGAGGAAACAGGGGATACGCAGTATTTT. This sequence encodes CASSLEETGDTQYF.

The genes are TRBV29-1 and TRBJ1-1, with 7 bases lining up with TRBD1. Germline loops: CDR1 SQVTM, CDR2 ANQGSEA. The junction had 15 bases not matched to a gene; V was cut back by 8 bases and J by 3 bases. CDR3 length: 15 residues. The CDR3 DNA reads as TGCAGCTCACGTCAGGGTTACCAGGGGGACACTGAAGCTTTCTTT. This sequence encodes CSSRQGYQGDTEAFF.

The V call is TRBV29-1, the J call TRBJ2-1, with 9 positions matching TRBD1. Germline-derived CDR1 and CDR2 are SQVTM and ANQGSEA. With 6 bases clipped from V and 12 bases from J, the junction kept 6 bases outside the gene matches. The CDR3 has 11 residues. DNA of the CDR3: TGCAGCGTGCGTACAGGGGGCACGCAGTTCTTC. Residues: CSVRTGGTQFF.